This T cell receptor (beta chain) emerged from a study of cytotoxic CD8 clonotypes in ibrutinib-treated CLL. Study results and limitations: Once treatment began, public clonotypes, which were uncommon, contracted or stayed stable. Baseline levels were approached again at progression, after clonality had risen at ibrutinib response.

As for this clone: Its specificity is not known.

CDR3 length: 14 amino acids. Germline V gene sequence: CDR1 SGHNT, CDR2 YYREEE (reference sequence). V was pared by 4 bases and J by 0 bases, with 10 bases between. Depth targeted 1 in 200,000 to 1 in 1 million T cells, averaging 10x coverage per clonotype. Sequencing was performed with immunoSEQ multiplex PCR; in TCRdb, only in-frame clones are kept and a portion is missing. The table records approximately 150,000 clones, approximately 91% of them present only once. This chain joins TRBV5-4 and TRBJ1-1, with D perhaps matching TRBD1 (6 bases). The source was PBMCs, collected at disease progression, from a patient treated with ibrutinib. This receptor was taken from a human donor with chronic lymphocytic leukemia. CDR3 DNA: TGTGCCAGCAGCCCAGGGGTCATGAACACTGAAGCTTTCTTT. It is translated as CASSPGVMNTEAFF.